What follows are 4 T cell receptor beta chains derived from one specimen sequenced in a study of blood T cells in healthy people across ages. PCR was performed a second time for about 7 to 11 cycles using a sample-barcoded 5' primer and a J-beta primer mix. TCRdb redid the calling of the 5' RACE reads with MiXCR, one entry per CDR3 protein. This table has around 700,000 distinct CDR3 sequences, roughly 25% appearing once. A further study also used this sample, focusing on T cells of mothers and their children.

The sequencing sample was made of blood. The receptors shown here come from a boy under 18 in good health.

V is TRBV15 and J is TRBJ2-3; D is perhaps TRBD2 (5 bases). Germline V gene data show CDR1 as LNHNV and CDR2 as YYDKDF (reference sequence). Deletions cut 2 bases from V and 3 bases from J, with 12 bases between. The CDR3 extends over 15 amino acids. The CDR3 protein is CATSRTAAVTDTQYF. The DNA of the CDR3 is TGTGCCACCAGCAGAACAGCGGCGGTTACAGATACGCAGTATTTT.

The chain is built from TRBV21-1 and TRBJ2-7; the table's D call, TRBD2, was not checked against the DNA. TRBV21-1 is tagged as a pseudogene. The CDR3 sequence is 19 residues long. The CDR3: CASSKSVGLAGGPDYEQYF. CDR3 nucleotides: TGTGCCAGCAGCAAATCGGTTGGACTAGCGGGGGGTCCCGACTACGAGCAGTACTTC.

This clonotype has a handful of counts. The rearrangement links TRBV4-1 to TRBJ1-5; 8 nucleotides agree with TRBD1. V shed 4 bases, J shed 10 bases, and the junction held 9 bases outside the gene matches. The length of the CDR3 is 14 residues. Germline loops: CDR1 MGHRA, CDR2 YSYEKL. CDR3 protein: CASSLGQGRDPQHF. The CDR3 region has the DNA TGCGCCAGCAGCCTCGGACAGGGACGTGACCCCCAGCATTTT.

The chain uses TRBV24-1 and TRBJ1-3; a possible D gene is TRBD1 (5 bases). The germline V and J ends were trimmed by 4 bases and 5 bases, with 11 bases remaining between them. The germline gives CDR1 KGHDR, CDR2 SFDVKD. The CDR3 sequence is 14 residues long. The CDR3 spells CATSDQGPRNTIYF. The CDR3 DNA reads TGTGCCACCAGTGACCAGGGACCGAGAAACACCATATATTTT.